This record concerns one TCR beta chain sequence. This clonotype has ten or more counts. Its antigen specificity is not known. Base-call qualities are not available, and no considerably larger clone is one nucleotide away. Blood RNA was extracted from unsorted whole blood using TRIzol reagent, and germline DNA was obtained with the DNeasy Blood & Tissue kit. Patients had chronic HBV infection and were treatment-naive at sampling. Before surgery, four milliliters of peripheral blood were collected into K2EDTA tubes. Starting from about 500 ng total RNA, TCRbeta-specific cDNA was produced by reverse transcription with a constant-region primer and ProtoScript II reverse transcriptase. TCRbeta libraries were built with three nested multiplex PCR rounds, a slightly modified ARM-PCR procedure. The first two PCR rounds used multiplex TRBV1-TRBV30 forward primers with a Cbeta reverse primer, each for roughly 11 cycles. Sample barcodes and Illumina adapters were added in a final 25-cycle PCR using Deep VentR polymerase. Before sequencing, amplicons of 200-500 bp were gel-purified using a QIAquick gel extraction kit. An Illumina HiSeq 2500 was used to sequence the TCRbeta amplicons, generating 250-bp paired-end reads. The paper's data handling went like this. Reads were quality-trimmed with Trimmomatic v0.33, and paired reads were merged with FLASH v1.2.11 to recover full CDR3 sequences. V, D and J germline segments were assigned to the rearranged TCRbeta sequences using MiGEC v1.2.1b. Clonotype statistics, along with Shannon-Wiener diversity indices, were calculated using VDJtools v1.0.0. Except for diversity analysis, only each sample's 250 most abundant clonotypes were used in subsequent analyses to reduce sampling bias. The public reads were reanalyzed by TCRdb: fastp trimming at Q25, MiXCR alignment, in-frame beta chains only. Each entry merges the rows of one CDR3 protein and shows their most common DNA and genes. The V and J calls here are based on TCRdb, not the publication. This sample holds 300,000 to 400,000 distinct CDR3 sequences; 65% were observed only once. The top ten clones comprise under 8% of the sample.

This record comes from a study of tumor-infiltrating lymphocytes in primary liver carcinoma (dated by TCRdb to 2015 to 2018). With regard to the full study: Between November 2015 and early 2016, a handful of patients in China with histopathologically diagnosed primary liver carcinoma had surgical resection. High reproducibility was observed for the technical replicate repertoires, with mean shared-clone rates approximately 0.92 and correlation coefficients above 0.95. The tumors of the five patients were staged as T1-T3 N0M0, with maximum diameters ranging from 4.2 to 10 cm. Samples yielded roughly 3.5 to 8 million productive TCRbeta reads; read depth did not differ significantly between tissue types. Of the five patients, three men and two women aged 30 to 69 years, four had hepatocellular carcinoma and one had combined HCC and intrahepatic cholangiocarcinoma. A total of approximately 35 specimens from 5 patients, comprising approximately 25 tumor regions, 5 adjacent noncancerous liver tissues and 5 peripheral blood samples, were covered by TCRbeta repertoire sequencing. For each liver tumor, the study sampled five regions along with adjacent normal tissue and blood, and applied TCRbeta repertoire sequencing, expression microarrays and whole-exome sequencing. Paper-wide results and their limitations: Because only the TCR beta chain was sequenced and unpaired alpha chains were not captured, true repertoire diversity is likely underestimated. Repertoire overlap was found to be higher between tumor regions (mean roughly 36%) than between tumor-adjacent (roughly 17%) or tumor-blood (around 15%) pairs, consistent with antigen-driven expansion. Bulk unsorted samples precluded comparing CD4+ and CD8+ T cell repertoires. Only a few patients were included in the study, and the authors note that the findings should be validated in a larger study. Compared with blood, tumors had a significantly larger share of the repertoire taken up by the top 250 clones (p = 0.039).

V trim: 5 bases; J trim: 6 bases; unmatched bases: 14. The CDR3 contains 16 residues, cysteine and phenylalanine counted. Only CDR3 DNA is held: 48 bases, read in frame from base 1. The germline V gene sets CDR1 to SGHNT and CDR2 to YENEEA. The TCR sequence derives from a man in his forties with primary liver carcinoma and hepatitis B virus infection. Material for sequencing was peripheral blood. The sequence is built from TRBV11-3 and TRBJ2-3; TRBD1 matches 7 bases in the middle. The CDR3 protein sequence reads: CASSPRVTGPMDTQYF. At the DNA level, the sequence is TGTGCCAGCAGCCCAAGGGTGACAGGGCCGATGGATACGCAGTATTTT.